This is a list of T cell receptor beta chains from one sample in a study of STAT5B mutations in CD4+ large granular lymphocyte leukemia. Profiled with immunoSEQ multiplex PCR; TCRdb holds only in-frame clones, not every one. The repertoire consists of about 40,000 clones, with roughly 80% occurring once and the leading ten covering about 0.34%. The sequencing input was CD4+ T cells from blood buffy coats. The receptor source for this set is a human donor in good health. Each CDR3 is given with its conserved first and last residue. Expanded clones are given a class, and other clones once, few, many or no size at all.

V gene	J gene	clone size	CDR3 protein
TRBV5-5	TRBJ2-5	-	CASSLTGEETQYF
TRBV7-9	TRBJ2-3	once	CASSLGQAAYDTQYF
TRBV28	TRBJ1-2	few	CASSLGASTQSVGYTF
TRBV11-2	TRBJ1-2	-	CASSSYRGRDYGYTF
TRBV30	TRBJ1-2	-	CAWKLAGFHGYTF
TRBV10-3	TRBJ2-7	-	CAISEAGNEQYF
TRBV6-5	TRBJ2-3	-	CASSSNRDRDTDTQYF
TRBV28	TRBJ2-7	few	CASSLRYEQYF
TRBV30	TRBJ2-1	-	CVSAFSGSYNEQFF
TRBV10-2	TRBJ2-5	-	CASSLGADSQETQYF
TRBV29-1	TRBJ1-4	-	CSAKVQGASNEKLFF
TRBV18	TRBJ2-7	-	CASSPGGSYEQYF
TRBV4-1	TRBJ2-7	-	CASSHQTSGGYEQYF
TRBV15	TRBJ2-5	-	CATSWDRDETQYF
TRBV5-5	TRBJ1-3	-	CASSWGSSGNTIYF
TRBV6-5	TRBJ2-1	-	CASSYGSGGAVNEQFF
TRBV6-1	TRBJ1-2	-	CASSEMDPYGYTF
TRBV28	TRBJ2-7	-	CASSEAGESYEQYF
TRBV10-2	TRBJ1-1	-	CASSDRGRSEAFF
TRBV5-1	TRBJ2-5	few	CASSFQETQYF
TRBV30	TRBJ2-5	-	CAWSVARGLETQYF
TRBV7-2	TRBJ2-4	-	CASSLATLRDKKNIQYF
TRBV28	TRBJ1-2	-	CASSPGLNYGYTF